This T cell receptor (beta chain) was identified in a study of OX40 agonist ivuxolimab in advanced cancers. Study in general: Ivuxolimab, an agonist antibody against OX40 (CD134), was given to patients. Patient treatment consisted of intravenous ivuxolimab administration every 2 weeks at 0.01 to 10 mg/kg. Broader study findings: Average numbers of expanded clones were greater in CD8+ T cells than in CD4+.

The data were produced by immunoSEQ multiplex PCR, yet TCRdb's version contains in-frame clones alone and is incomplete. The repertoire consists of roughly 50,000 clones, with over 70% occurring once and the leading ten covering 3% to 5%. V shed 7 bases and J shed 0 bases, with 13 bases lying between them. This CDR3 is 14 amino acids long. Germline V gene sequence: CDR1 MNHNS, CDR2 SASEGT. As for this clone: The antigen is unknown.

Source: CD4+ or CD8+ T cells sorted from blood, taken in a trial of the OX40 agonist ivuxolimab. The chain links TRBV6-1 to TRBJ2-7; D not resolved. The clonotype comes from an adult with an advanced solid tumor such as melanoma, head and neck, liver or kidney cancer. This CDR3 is CASTRAGDSYEQYF. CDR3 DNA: TGTGCCAGCACCAGAGCCGGAGACTCCTACGAGCAGTACTTC.